The rows below give T cell receptor beta chains drawn from one sample of a study of CD8 T cells in Susac syndrome. TCRdb ran MiXCR on the immunoSEQ multiplex PCR reads and lists one entry per CDR3 protein. Here the sample spans about 130,000 distinct CDR3 sequences, approximately 95% being singletons. Source material: CD8+ T cells from PBMCs. These receptors all come from a human donor with multiple sclerosis. Both conserved end residues are part of each CDR3. D genes are given only for firm matches. Rows may omit the clone size; those that give it use once, few, many or a size class.

d_gene | j_gene | abundance | v_gene | CDR3aa | CDR3nt
TRBD1 | TRBJ1-1 | . | TRBV9 | CASSTYRGGLRTEAFF | TGTGCCAGCAGCACATACAGGGGCGGGTTAAGAACTGAAGCTTTCTTT
. | TRBJ2-7 | . | TRBV3-1 | CASSQGPKDSYEQYF | TGTGCCAGCAGCCAAGGACCCAAGGACAGCTACGAGCAGTACTTC
TRBD2 | TRBJ2-3 | . | TRBV9 | CASSSWGGTDTQYF | TGTGCCAGCAGCTCCTGGGGGGGTACAGATACGCAGTATTTT
. | TRBJ2-2 | . | TRBV27 | CASSLGRTGELFF | TGTGCCAGCAGTTTAGGGCGGACCGGGGAGCTGTTTTTT
. | TRBJ2-1 | . | TRBV11-3 | CASSLDRGPYRPREQFF | TGTGCCAGCAGCTTAGATCGTGGCCCCTACCGTCCGCGCGAGCAGTTCTTC
. | TRBJ1-1 | once | TRBV9 | CASPTKNTEAFF | TGTGCCAGTCCAACTAAGAACACTGAAGCTTTCTTT
TRBD1 | TRBJ2-5 | once | TRBV27 | CASSPKTRDRGQTQYF | TGTGCCAGCAGTCCCAAGACCCGGGACAGGGGACAGACCCAGTACTTC
. | TRBJ2-1 | . | TRBV11-2 | CASSLEATGVLEQFF | TGTGCCAGCAGCTTAGAGGCGACAGGCGTCTTGGAGCAGTTCTTC
. | TRBJ2-1 | . | TRBV5-1 | CASSFHPPGSRWCEQFF | TGCGCCAGCAGCTTCCATCCGCCGGGTAGTAGGTGGTGTGAGCAGTTCTTC
. | TRBJ1-4 | . | TRBV5-4 | CASSPGPNEKLFF | TGTGCCAGCAGCCCCGGACCAAATGAAAAACTGTTTTTT
. | TRBJ2-5 | . | TRBV4-1 | CASSQVASSREAQYF | TGCGCCAGCAGCCAAGTGGCGTCCTCCAGAGAGGCCCAGTACTTC
. | TRBJ1-1 | . | TRBV5-8 | CASMLPPGPNTEAFF | TGTGCCAGCATGCTCCCACCGGGACCTAACACTGAAGCTTTCTTT
. | TRBJ2-7 | . | TRBV6-4 | CASSTPYEQYF | TGTGCCAGCAGTACCCCCTACGAGCAGTACTTC
. | TRBJ1-1 | . | TRBV12-3/TRBV12-4 | CASSPRLVADTEAFF | TGTGCCAGCAGTCCGCGGTTGGTTGCGGACACTGAAGCTTTCTTT
. | TRBJ2-2 | . | TRBV11-2 | CASRPPNRALADRRTGELFF | TGTGCCAGCAGACCTCCCAACCGGGCGCTAGCGGACAGACGCACCGGGGAGCTGTTTTTT
. | TRBJ2-3 | . | TRBV6-6 | CASSYSILGDTQYF | TGTGCCAGCAGTTACTCGATTCTGGGGGATACGCAGTATTTT
TRBD2 | TRBJ2-5 | . | TRBV5-6 | CASSFASGDQMAQYF | TGTGCCAGCAGCTTTGCTAGCGGGGACCAGATGGCCCAGTACTTC
. | TRBJ2-5 | . | TRBV7-9 | CASSNTGPSRETQYF | TGTGCCAGCAGCAATACGGGACCTTCAAGGGAGACCCAGTACTTC
TRBD2 | TRBJ2-3 | once | TRBV4-1 | CASSPTGGLAADTQYF | TGCGCCAGCAGCCCCACCGGAGGACTAGCGGCAGATACGCAGTATTTT
. | TRBJ2-1 | . | TRBV27 | CASSPPYWRNEQFF | TGTGCCAGCAGTCCCCCCTATTGGCGGAATGAGCAGTTCTTC
TRBD1 | TRBJ1-4 | . | TRBV20-1 | CSALDRAINEKLFF | TGCAGTGCGCTGGACAGGGCAATAAATGAAAAACTGTTTTTT
TRBD2 | TRBJ2-5 | . | TRBV2 | CASSEEGLAGSQETQYF | TGTGCCAGCAGCGAAGAAGGGCTAGCGGGCTCTCAAGAGACCCAGTACTTC
. | TRBJ2-3 | . | TRBV11-3 | CASSLWRESTDTQYF | TGTGCCAGCAGCCTGTGGAGGGAGTCCACAGATACGCAGTATTTT
. | TRBJ1-1 | few | TRBV7-9 | CASSPGGAEAFF | TGTGCCAGCAGCCCCGGTGGGGCTGAAGCTTTCTTT
TRBD1 | TRBJ1-4 | once | TRBV7-9 | CASSSDRGDEKLFF | TGTGCCAGCAGCTCGGACAGGGGGGACGAAAAACTGTTTTTT
. | TRBJ2-7 | . | TRBV6-5 | CASSYDGGVSPYEQYF | TGTGCCAGCAGTTACGACGGAGGGGTGAGCCCCTACGAGCAGTACTTC
TRBD2 | TRBJ2-7 | . | TRBV9 | CASSPRLAETYEQYF | TGTGCCAGCAGCCCACGACTAGCGGAGACCTACGAGCAGTACTTC
. | TRBJ2-2 | . | TRBV7-9 | CASSLGGQSGELFF | TGTGCCAGCAGCTTAGGCGGTCAGTCCGGGGAGCTGTTTTTT
. | TRBJ1-2 | . | TRBV29-1 | CSVEDLPADGYTF | TGCAGCGTTGAAGATTTGCCAGCTGATGGCTACACCTTC
TRBD2 | TRBJ2-5 | once | TRBV27 | CASSHGLGRQETQYF | TGTGCCAGCAGCCATGGACTAGGACGACAAGAGACCCAGTACTTC
. | TRBJ2-1 | . | TRBV6-4 | CASSIHARNEQFF | TGTGCCAGCAGTATTCACGCCCGCAATGAGCAGTTCTTC
TRBD1 | TRBJ1-2 | . | TRBV10-2 | CASAPGTGHGYTF | TGCGCCAGCGCCCCCGGGACAGGGCATGGCTACACCTTC
TRBD2 | TRBJ2-2 | . | TRBV4-1 | CASSLLWAGDTGELFF | TGCGCCAGCAGCCTTCTTTGGGCGGGGGACACCGGGGAGCTGTTTTTT
. | TRBJ1-5 | . | TRBV5-6 | CASSAGPGKQPQHF | TGTGCCAGCAGCGCGGGACCTGGCAAGCAGCCCCAGCATTTT
TRBD2 | TRBJ2-7 | once | TRBV12-3/TRBV12-4 | CASWLAGYEQYF | TGTGCCAGCTGGCTAGCGGGGTACGAGCAGTACTTC
TRBD1 | TRBJ2-3 | . | TRBV4-1 | CASSQGEGGWTDTQYF | TGCGCCAGCAGCCAAGGTGAAGGGGGCTGGACAGATACGCAGTATTTT
TRBD1 | TRBJ1-3 | . | TRBV7-6 | CASSSPGTGFNTIYF | TGTGCCAGCAGCTCCCCCGGGACAGGATTCAACACCATATATTTT
. | TRBJ2-2 | few | TRBV5-1 | CASSRGDRPGFGGELFF | TGCGCCAGCAGCCGTGGAGACCGCCCGGGGTTTGGCGGGGAGCTGTTTTTT
TRBD1 | TRBJ1-1 | . | TRBV2 | CASTGWAGGPEAFF | TGTGCCAGCACCGGTTGGGCAGGGGGCCCTGAAGCTTTCTTT
. | TRBJ1-4 | once | TRBV5-1 | CASSLSGLRGEKLFF | TGCGCCAGCAGCTTGTCCGGACTGAGGGGGGAAAAACTGTTTTTT
. | TRBJ2-5 | . | TRBV27 | CASSPLLARETQYF | TGTGCCAGCAGCCCCTTGTTGGCCCGGGAGACCCAGTACTTC
. | TRBJ1-4 | . | TRBV27 | CASSLTAARREKLFF | TGTGCCAGCAGTTTAACAGCAGCCCGGCGGGAAAAACTGTTTTTT
. | TRBJ2-5 | . | TRBV3-1 | CASSTRVSETQYF | TGTGCCAGCAGCACCAGGGTTTCGGAGACCCAGTACTTC
. | TRBJ2-3 | once | TRBV13 | CASSFRVRRGSGTDTQYF | TGTGCCAGCAGCTTCAGGGTTCGGCGGGGATCTGGCACAGATACGCAGTATTTT
. | TRBJ2-1 | . | TRBV7-9 | CASSPTLKPVAFF | TGTGCCAGCAGCCCGACCCTAAAACCCGTGGCGTTCTTC
TRBD1 | TRBJ2-2 | . | TRBV7-9 | CASSLTGTGTGELFF | TGTGCCAGCAGCTTAACCGGGACAGGGACCGGGGAGCTGTTTTTT
. | TRBJ2-7 | . | TRBV29-1 | CSVEAGQREQYF | TGCAGCGTTGAAGCGGGGCAAAGGGAGCAGTACTTC
TRBD2 | TRBJ2-2 | . | TRBV27 | CASSPGTSGTGELFF | TGTGCCAGCAGCCCCGGGACTAGCGGCACCGGGGAGCTGTTTTTT
. | TRBJ2-5 | once | TRBV5-1 | CASSASGAPETQYF | TGCGCCAGCAGTGCGTCAGGGGCGCCGGAGACCCAGTACTTC
. | TRBJ1-1 | . | TRBV14 | CASSQDGVNTEAFF | TGTGCCAGCAGCCAAGACGGAGTTAACACTGAAGCTTTCTTT